This entry is about one T cell receptor (beta chain). Its antigen remains unidentified. No much larger clonotype is one base removed from it; base qualities were not supplied. The data belong to a study of Tregs in tolerant kidney transplant recipients (dated by TCRdb to the late 2010s). Regarding the complete study: The study used TCRbeta sequencing to identify donor-specific regulatory T cells before combined kidney and bone marrow transplantation, then tracked those cells after transplant. The paper as a whole reports these results and caveats: The most biologically relevant and donor-specific TCRbeta repertoire appeared to be identified by expanding Tregs with activated donor B cells. PCR primers changed over time for some patients, so nucleotide-level comparison across those patients' samples was not possible. The study was limited by small patient numbers, and the findings need validation in larger populations and under other immunosuppression protocols. In tolerant patients, donor-specific Tregs expanded more than Tregs overall, which suggests antigen-driven rather than nonspecific expansion. Biological reproducibility was not directly addressed, though technical replication error appeared minimal.

From its cysteine to its phenylalanine, the CDR3 spans 14 amino acids. Left in the record is the CDR3 DNA by itself, 42 bases read in frame from the first base. For CDR1 and CDR2, the germline V gene lists SQVTM and ANQGSEA. V loses 0 bases of germline sequence and J loses 2 bases, and the interval between the two ends is 9 bases. For TCRbeta CDR3 sequencing, genomic DNA was extracted from sorted cells using the QIAGEN DNeasy Blood and Tissue Kit. High-throughput TCRbeta CDR3 sequencing, including PCR amplification with bias correction and internal controls, was performed commercially through immunoSEQ. As for how the authors treated the data: A unique productive TCRbeta sequence was defined by the CDR3 nucleotide sequence when primers matched, and otherwise by the CDR3 amino acid sequence together with the Vbeta and Jbeta genes. To correct sorting error, sequences shared between sorted populations at a frequency ratio of 2:1 or less were removed; the rest were assigned to the higher population. A sequence was defined as donor-reactive if the sequence was expanded at least 5-fold in CFSE-low cells compared with unstimulated cells and had a frequency of at least 0.01% in CFSE-low cells. Repertoire divergence was quantified by Jensen-Shannon divergence using the top 100 TCRbeta sequences ranked by frequency. For samples with multiple sequencing runs, sorting error was corrected separately for each run before the runs were pooled. In its TCRdb copy, this immuneACCESS table keeps in-frame sequences only and misses some clones. Where compared with another copy, unresolved V genes explain less than half of these, and the others have no known cause. For V, J and clone size, that table is used; D and trimming come from the DNA. The sample yields 74,000 or so clones; 90% to 95% were counted once. 1.5% to 2% of the sample comes from the top ten.

Transplants used related donors with nonmyeloablative bone marrow transplantation; mixed chimerism was transient in the human trials. Unstimulated Tregs (CD4+CD25+CD127-), CD4+ non-Tregs (CD4+CD25-), CD4 and CD8 cells were FACS-sorted from thawed PBMCs. The patients were several recipients of combined kidney and bone marrow transplants from the ITN036ST trial, and samples were available only from these trial subjects. Healthy control blood was processed by Ficoll density gradient to PBMCs and cryopreserved; patient PBMCs were collected before and after transplant. The V and J segments used are TRBV29-1 and TRBJ2-3, with the D gene too uncertain to name. This clonotype was sampled from a human patient who received a combined kidney and bone marrow transplant. Following transplantation, T cells from the graft donor may be among those present. Sequenced material: CD4+ T cells from blood (PBMCs), taken 24 months after the transplant. The sequenced DNA is TGCAGCGTTGAAGAGGGCACCTTCACAGATACGCAGTATTTT. Translated, this gives CSVEEGTFTDTQYF.